This T cell receptor beta chain originates from a study of cytomegalovirus exposure and HLA in healthy donors. Findings and caveats of the study: The study labeled 180 or so TCR beta chains cytomegalovirus-associated. Reported results showed that the classifier diagnosed cytomegalovirus status with high specificity and sensitivity.

In regard to this clone: Its antigen is currently unknown.

The PCR was carried out with 60 Vbeta primers and 13 Jbeta primers. The data were produced by immunoSEQ multiplex PCR, yet TCRdb's version contains in-frame clones alone and is incomplete. The table shows 170,000 or so clones, with around three quarters occurring only once. Germline CDR1 is MNHNY and CDR2 is SVGAGI (reference sequence). Trimming took 7 bases from V and 16 from J, leaving 26 bases between them. The CDR3 is made up of 14 amino acids. This receptor was obtained from a woman aged 50 to 60 in good health and CMV-seropositive. The specimen sequenced was PBMCs. V gene TRBV6-6 combines with J gene TRBJ2-1; D remains unclear. The DNA of the CDR3 is TGTGCCAGCACGAGTTATGATCTTCACGGTGCTTTATTCTTC. Translation gives CASTSYDLHGALFF.